The 3 T cell receptor beta chains in this list originate from one sample, sequenced in a study of T cell responses to AZD1222 COVID-19 vaccine. The method was immunoSEQ multiplex PCR; TCRdb's version includes in-frame clones alone and lacks a portion of them. The sample carries around 190,000 clones, 92% recorded once. The starting material was peripheral blood, obtained on day 0 of AZD1222 vaccination. These receptor sequences come from an adult in good health.

The chain couples TRBV9 to TRBJ2-7; TRBD2 matches at 12 bases. The CDR3 loop spans 16 amino acids. The germline V gene has CDR1 SGDLS and CDR2 YYNGEE. V lost 4 bases and J lost 3; bases outside the gene matches: 8. In DNA, the CDR3 is TGTGCCAGCAGCAACCCACTAGCGGGGGGTTTCTACGAGCAGTACTTC. It translates to CASSNPLAGGFYEQYF.

This chain uses TRBV6-5 with TRBJ1-2; D is ambiguous. Germline V lookup: CDR1 MNHEY, CDR2 SVGAGI. Trimming took 4 bases from V and 8 from J, leaving 20 bases between them. The CDR3 contains 15 residues. The CDR3 DNA reads TGTGCCAGCAGTTCCTCGTTCAGTGCGCGGGGAGGCTACACCTTC. It encodes CASSSSFSARGGYTF.

A single count supports this clone. The rearrangement uses TRBV5-1 and TRBJ2-7; possibly TRBD2 for D (6 bases). The CDR3 spans 13 residues. V shed 4 bases and J shed 3 bases, with 11 bases lying between them. In germline, CDR1 is SGHRS, CDR2 YFSETQ. The CDR3 DNA reads as TGCGCCAGCAGCCCCGGGGGAGGCTACGAGCAGTACTTC. It is translated as CASSPGGGYEQYF.